This T cell receptor (beta chain) was recorded in a study of shared clonotypes between healthy human individuals. Whole-study results and caveats: Clonotypes shared by all four donors outscored non-shared clonotypes in generation probability.

Concerning this clone itself: Its antigen is unidentified.

V lost 3 bases and J lost 6, with 14 bases in between. This CDR3 has 13 amino acids. Germline CDR1 and CDR2: SQVTM and ANQGSEA. CD45RO-negative, CCR7-selected cells formed the naive CD8 fraction, which excluded terminally differentiated effector memory CD45RA+ cells. Assay: immunoSEQ multiplex PCR; the TCRdb copy retains only in-frame clones and omits some. The sample lists around 2.1 million clones; 90% to 95% were seen once. The rearrangement links TRBV29-1 to TRBJ1-2; D not resolved. The sequence was collected from a man aged 18-30 years in good health. Some clones in this sample may be carry-over from other donors' samples. Sequencing used naive CD8+ T cells from PBMCs. The CDR3, as DNA: TGCAGCGTTGATTTACAAGGGCCGAATGGCTACACCTTC. Translating it yields CSVDLQGPNGYTF.